This T cell receptor beta chain was obtained from a study of shared clonotypes between healthy human individuals. Of note for this clone: Its antigen is currently unknown.

Study observations and caveats: Larger estimated richness was generally recorded for naive subsets relative to memory subsets.

The data were produced by immunoSEQ multiplex PCR, yet TCRdb's version contains in-frame clones alone and is incomplete. This sample has around 550,000 clones, with around 96% found just once. The CDR3 length is 18 residues. V was clipped by 2 bases and J by 5 bases; unmatched bases: 13. Looked up from germline, CDR1 is MGHRA and CDR2 is YSYEKL. As defined, naive CD8 cells were CD45RO-negative and positively selected for CCR7, with terminally differentiated effector memory CD45RA+ cells excluded. Sequencing was performed on naive CD8+ T cells sorted from blood. The receptor was derived from a woman aged 25 to 45 in good health. The chain uses TRBV4-1 and TRBJ2-1; 9 nucleotides agree with TRBD2. The CDR3: CASSQLLFGTSSDNEQFF. For the CDR3, the DNA is TGCGCCAGCAGCCAACTCCTTTTTGGGACTAGCAGCGACAATGAGCAGTTCTTC.